This T cell receptor (beta chain) is drawn from a study of radiation and T cells in renal cell carcinoma. Study context: Nephrectomy followed 15 Gy stereotactic body radiation by 4 weeks.

V was clipped by 4 bases and J by 5 bases, with 21 bases between them. The length of the CDR3 is 15 residues. CDR1 and CDR2 (germline): GTSNPN, SVGIG (reference sequence). On this clone itself: Its specificity is unknown.

The method was immunoSEQ multiplex PCR; TCRdb's version includes in-frame clones alone and lacks a portion of them. The repertoire consists of some 130,000 clones, with more than 80% occurring once and the leading ten covering about 1.9%. Time point meaning: blood 2 weeks post-SBRT. Treatment described: 15 Gy SBRT to primary tumor, nephrectomy 4 weeks later. After SBRT, blood was collected at 2 and 4 weeks, plus baseline. Whole-study results and caveats: Baseline intratumoral clonotype presence is unknown without pretreatment biopsies.

The V gene is TRBV30, the J gene TRBJ2-7; tentatively, D is TRBD1 or TRBD2 (5 bases each). This material consisted of blood, taken from a patient whose treatment included radiotherapy and nephrectomy. The clonotype comes from a woman in her fifties or sixties with renal cell carcinoma. The CDR3 coding sequence is TGTGCCTGGAACCGCCCGGGACGAGGCCAAAACGAGCAGTACTTC. This gives the protein CAWNRPGRGQNEQYF.